This record covers a single T cell receptor (beta chain). Under the authors' procedure: The authors estimated nucleated cell counts from reference gene primer amplification. Profiled with immunoSEQ multiplex PCR; TCRdb holds only in-frame clones, not every one. That table supplies the V and J calls and clone size; D and trimming were determined from the DNA. The top ten hold about 3.5% of the sample, which has some 250,000 clones, around three quarters seen once. This record comes from a study of blood T cell repertoires in COVID-19. In the study overall: The United States, Italy and Spain provided the acute and convalescent COVID-19 samples. The analysed material was cDNA or gDNA that came from T cells, B-cell-depleted T cells, or PBMCs.

From germline, CDR1 is MNHEY and CDR2 SVGAGI. This CDR3 is built from 13 residues. V lost 7 bases, J lost 1 base, and 10 bases lay in between. The clonotype comes from an elderly woman with acute or convalescent COVID-19. The chain carries TRBV6-5 and TRBJ1-1; a possible D gene is TRBD1 (5 bases). The sequenced sample was peripheral blood. As DNA, the CDR3 is TGTGCCAGCACCGACGACAGGAACACTGAAGCTTTCTTT. It specifies CASTDDRNTEAFF.